This T cell receptor (beta chain) originates from a study of blood T cell repertoires in COVID-19. Study-wide background: From the United States, Italy and Spain came samples of acute and convalescent COVID-19. PBMCs, B-cell-depleted T cells, or T cells provided the cDNA or gDNA that made up the material.

Germline V lookup: CDR1 SGHRS, CDR2 YFSETQ. The V segment lost 4 bases and the J segment 6 bases; nucleotides outside the gene matches: 7. The CDR3 runs to 15 residues. How the authors handled the data: Amplification from reference gene primers served as the basis for estimated nucleated cell counts. The repertoire was sequenced with immunoSEQ multiplex PCR; TCRdb's copy has only in-frame clones and lacks some. The V and J calls and clone size are taken from that table; D and trimming were inferred from the DNA. The sample carries 110,000 to 150,000 clones, around three quarters recorded once. The rearrangement joins TRBV5-1 to TRBJ2-2; the match to TRBD1 covers 9 bases. This receptor was identified in an elderly man with acute or convalescent COVID-19. Sequencing used peripheral blood. As DNA, the CDR3 is TGCGCCAGCAGCCCGGGACAGGGCGCCGCCGGGGAGCTGTTTTTT. Protein sequence: CASSPGQGAAGELFF.